This T cell receptor (beta chain) was observed in a study of OX40 agonist ivuxolimab in advanced cancers. Some background on the complete study: Ivuxolimab was an agonistic, fully human IgG2 monoclonal antibody directed against OX40 (CD134), a costimulatory receptor. Intravenous ivuxolimab was administered to patients every 2 weeks at six dose levels: 0.01, 0.1, 0.3, 1.5, 3 and 10 mg/kg. Of the 50 or so patients in dose escalation, 19 had hepatocellular carcinoma, some 15 had melanoma, 9 had renal cell carcinoma and 9 had head and neck cancer. In the dose-escalation cohort, roughly 80% of patients were male, and the mean age was roughly 60 years, with a range of roughly 20 to 80. Patients were allowed to have had prior anti-PD-1, anti-PD-L1 or anti-CTLA-4 therapy, and 40% to 45% of the dose-escalation patients had previously received checkpoint inhibitors. Partial responses occurred in three dose-escalation patients: two with cutaneous melanoma and one with hepatocellular carcinoma. Peripheral TCRbeta sequencing aimed to test whether ivuxolimab altered TCR sequence diversity and caused clonal T-cell expansion. The monotherapy dose-escalation portion (N = 52 patients) of the phase I ivuxolimab trial is reported in the paper. On the study overall, not on this receptor specifically: In the 0.1-3.0 mg/kg groups, partial responders were among the patients with the lowest normalized peripheral clonal expansion, particularly in CD8+ T cells. The antigen specificity of the clonally expanded peripheral T cells was not determined. At doses of 0.1 to 3.0 mg/kg, clonal expansion of both CD4+ and CD8+ blood T cells was observed from baseline to week 6. Low levels of normalized T-cell clonal expansion were also seen in some patients who did not respond. After ivuxolimab, more expanded clones were found on average in CD8+ T cells than in CD4+ T cells.

Genomic DNA was isolated from the sorted cells so that the TCRbeta CDR3 region could be sequenced. The immunoSEQ Assay was used to sequence the TCRbeta CDR3 regions. Not all clones reach the TCRdb copy of this immuneACCESS table, which keeps in-frame sequences only. Checked studies attribute under half of the gap to unresolved V genes and leave the rest unexplained. Across this sample there are approximately 23,000 clones, with roughly 86% seen only once. The ten largest clones capture about 50% of the sample. With regard to this clone: Its antigen has not been determined. Base-call qualities are not available, and no considerably larger clone is one nucleotide away.

The trial excluded patients who had a history of autoimmune disease or who were on systemic immunosuppression. Peripheral blood for TCR sequencing was collected from all dose cohorts at baseline, on cycle 4 day 1, and on cycle 7 day 1. The samples were taken from a phase I, first-in-human, multicenter, open-label dose-escalation trial of ivuxolimab. The trial enrolled adults with locally advanced or metastatic head and neck squamous cell, hepatocellular, melanoma or renal cell carcinoma. CD4+ and CD8+ T cells were sorted separately from peripheral blood before TCR sequencing. Including cysteine and phenylalanine, the CDR3 has 15 amino acids. Only the CDR3 region is kept as DNA, spanning 45 bases read in frame from base 1. CDR1 and CDR2, per the germline V gene, are SGHRS and YFSETQ. At the junction V is shortened by 4 bases and J by 2 bases, with 13 bases in between.

This sample comprised CD4+ or CD8+ T cells sorted from blood, obtained in a trial of the OX40 agonist ivuxolimab. The chain joins TRBV5-1 to TRBJ2-1; matching of 7 bases hints at TRBD2 as the D gene. The receptor was isolated from an adult with an advanced solid tumor such as melanoma, head and neck, liver or kidney cancer. Here the CDR3 is given as CASSPTGGPYNEQFF. The bases read TGCGCCAGCAGCCCCACGGGGGGCCCCTACAATGAGCAGTTCTTC.